The 27 T cell receptor beta chains reported below all come from one sample, sequenced in a study of blood T cell repertoires in COVID-19. TCRdb keeps only in-frame clones here, not all; method: immunoSEQ multiplex PCR. The sample contains approximately 210,000 clones, more than 85% of which appear only once. The sequenced material came from peripheral blood. These receptors were obtained from a man aged 35 to 55 with active or convalescent COVID-19.

The CDR3 nucleotides read TGTGCCACCAGTGGGAGTAGCGGGGGGGTTAACACCGGGGAGCTGTTTTTT. This translates into CATSGSSGGVNTGELFF. The rearrangement uses TRBV24-1 and TRBJ2-2; 11 bases fit TRBD2. Germline V gene sequence: CDR1 KGHDR, CDR2 SFDVKD. J gave up 2 bases and V 5 bases, and 6 bases lay outside the gene matches. This CDR3 has 17 amino acids.

The V and J genes are TRBV9 and TRBJ1-3; TRBD1 aligns across 9 bases. Germline V gene data show CDR1 as SGDLS and CDR2 as YYNGEE. This CDR3 region has 15 residues. Trimming took 3 bases from V and 4 from J; bases not matched to a gene: 5. For the CDR3, the DNA is TGTGCCAGCAGCGCTGGACAGGGGCGCGGAAACACCATATATTTT. Translated, it gives CASSAGQGRGNTIYF.

The genes are TRBV10-3 and TRBJ1-1, with 7 bases that match TRBD1. The V segment lost 8 bases and the J segment 9 bases; nucleotides outside the gene matches: 15. Germline V gene lookup returns CDR1 ENHRY and CDR2 SYGVKD. This CDR3 is built from 14 residues. The CDR3 is CAIGRGQGKTQAFF. The CDR3 coding sequence is TGTGCCATCGGAAGGGGGCAGGGAAAGACTCAAGCTTTCTTT.

The V call is TRBV28, the J call TRBJ1-4; 9 bases agree with TRBD1. Losses at the gene ends were 6 bases for V and 4 bases for J; bases not matched to a gene: 3. CDR3 length: 14 amino acids. Looked up from germline, CDR1 is MDHEN and CDR2 is SYDVKM. CDR3 protein: CASRPTGGNEKLFF. For the CDR3, the DNA is TGTGCCAGCAGACCGACAGGGGGTAATGAAAAACTGTTTTTT.

The J gene is TRBJ1-1, the V gene TRBV7-9; D unresolved. The germline V gene has CDR1 SEHNR and CDR2 FQNEAQ (reference sequence). V dropped 6 bases and J dropped 9 bases, with 17 bases sitting between them. The CDR3 has 13 residues. The CDR3 DNA sequence: TGTGCCAGCAGACCCGGAGGCGCAGACAAAGCTTTCTTT. This translates into CASRPGGADKAFF. Full variable domain (missing parts from reference TRBV7-9 and TRBJ1-1): DTGVSQNPRHKITKRGQNVTFRCDPISEHNRLYWYRQTLGQGPEFLTYFQNEAQLEKSRLLSDRFSAERPKGSFSTLEIQRTEQGDSAMYLCASRPGGADKAFFGQGTRLTVV.

This clone was counted a single time. V and J are TRBV6-5 and TRBJ1-1; D perhaps matches TRBD1 (6 bases). The ends were cut back, 6 bases at V and 5 bases at J, with 19 bases in the middle. CDR3 length equals 15 residues. Germline lookup yields CDR1 MNHEY and CDR2 SVGAGI. The CDR3 DNA is TGTGCCAGCAGCTCCGGCCCAGGGGTGAGGACTGAAGCTTTCTTT. It is translated as CASSSGPGVRTEAFF.

This sequence joins TRBV27 and TRBJ2-7; 15 nucleotides align to TRBD2. The V segment lost 2 bases and the J segment 4 bases; nucleotides outside the gene matches: 18. Per the germline V gene, CDR1 is MNHEY and CDR2 is SMNVEV (reference sequence). CDR3 length: 21 amino acids. This CDR3 reads CASSLRTGGPGLAGGAYEQYF. CDR3 DNA: TGTGCCAGCAGTTTAAGGACAGGGGGCCCGGGACTAGCGGGAGGTGCGTACGAGCAGTACTTC.

This clone was seen a handful of times. V and J are TRBV12-3 or TRBV12-4 and TRBJ2-7; D is perhaps TRBD1 (6 bases). The V gene lost 4 bases and the J gene lost 1 base, with 8 bases spanning the gap. The CDR3 is 13 amino acids. The CDR3 coding sequence is TGTGCCAGCAGTTCGGACAGTTCCTACGAGCAGTACTTC. Protein sequence: CASSSDSSYEQYF.

This clone turned up a few times. The chain uses TRBV25-1 and TRBJ2-1; 10 bases match TRBD2. With V trimmed by 2 bases and J by 9 bases, 7 bases remained unmatched. The CDR3 contains 15 residues. Germline V gene data show CDR1 as MGHDK and CDR2 as SYGVNS. The CDR3 loop reads CASSEPESGGAEQFF. CDR3 coding DNA: TGTGCCAGCAGTGAACCGGAAAGCGGGGGGGCTGAGCAGTTCTTC.

V and J are TRBV10-1 and TRBJ1-2; D is unresolved. The CDR3 is made up of 13 amino acids. Germline CDR1 reads WNHNN; CDR2 reads SYGVQD (reference sequence). Trimming shortened V by 5 bases and J by 4 bases, and 11 bases separated the two germline ends. For the CDR3, the DNA is TGCGCCAGCAGTAGCGACGGCTCCTATGGCTACACCTTC. Amino acid sequence: CASSSDGSYGYTF.

The CDR3 is CASGRGGESHHRGYTF. The CDR3 nucleotides are TGTGCTAGTGGCCGGGGGGGGGAGTCCCACCACCGTGGCTACACCTTC. The gene calls are TRBV12-5 and TRBJ1-2; perhaps TRBD1 as D (5 bases). Looked up from germline, CDR1 is LGHNT and CDR2 is FRNRAP. Between the trimmed V and J ends, which lost 6 bases and 7 bases, there was a span of 24 bases. The CDR3 consists of 16 residues.

The V gene is TRBV6-4, the J gene TRBJ1-1, with D possibly matching TRBD1 (6 bases). Looked up from germline, CDR1 is MRHNA and CDR2 is SNTAGT. V dropped 0 bases and J dropped 4 bases, with 15 bases sitting between them. CDR3 length equals 16 residues. The CDR3 DNA reads as TGTGCCAGCAGTGACTCACGGGGCGGGGGGCCCACTGAAGCTTTCTTT. It encodes CASSDSRGGGPTEAFF.

The sample holds a few counts of this clone. The J gene is TRBJ2-5, the V gene TRBV11-2, with 7 bases fitting TRBD1. CDR3 length equals 12 residues. From germline, CDR1 is SGHAT and CDR2 FQNNGV. V lost 5 bases, J lost 5 bases, and 2 bases stayed unmatched. The chain's CDR3 is CASSIQGETQYF. Written as DNA, the CDR3 is TGTGCCAGCAGCATACAGGGGGAGACCCAGTACTTC.

This chain connects TRBV18 to TRBJ1-1; tentative D call: TRBD1 (6 bases). The V gene's germline CDR1 is KGHSH and CDR2 LQKENI. Trimming pared 0 bases from V and 10 bases from J, leaving 15 bases between. The CDR3 loop spans 14 amino acids. The CDR3 here is CASSPPSGVTGAFF. For the CDR3, the DNA is TGTGCCAGCTCACCACCGTCAGGGGTGACAGGAGCTTTCTTT. Full variable domain (outside the CDR3, taken from reference TRBV18 and TRBJ1-1): NAGVMQNPRHLVRRRGQEARLRCSPMKGHSHVYWYRQLPEEGLKFMVYLQKENIIDESGMPKERFSAEFPKEGPSILRIQQVVRGDSAAYFCASSPPSGVTGAFFGQGTRLTVV.

The rearrangement uses TRBV28 and TRBJ2-3, with 7 bases lining up with TRBD1. V gave up 8 bases and J gave up 0 bases; unmatched junction bases: 11. Per germline, CDR1 MDHEN and CDR2 SYDVKM. The CDR3 contains 16 residues. CDR3 in DNA: TGTGCCAGCGCCACATCGACAGGGCTTAGCACAGATACGCAGTATTTT. This codes for CASATSTGLSTDTQYF. Filled out from reference TRBV28 and TRBJ2-3, the complete variable domain reads DVKVTQSSRYLVKRTGEKVFLECVQDMDHENMFWYRQDPGLGLRLIYFSYDVKMKEKGDIPEGYSVSREKKERFSLILESASTNQTSMYLCASATSTGLSTDTQYFGPGTRLTVL.

The J gene is TRBJ1-4, the V gene TRBV6-1; no definite D call. Germline CDR1 MNHNS, CDR2 SASEGT. Trimming took off 2 bases at V and 10 bases at J, with 14 bases between the two ends. This CDR3 contains 14 residues. CDR3 sequence: CASSERGTTGKLFF. CDR3 nucleotide sequence: TGTGCCAGCAGTGAAAGAGGAACCACCGGAAAACTGTTTTTT.

The V gene is TRBV5-4, the J gene TRBJ1-2, with 9 nucleotides matching TRBD1. Germline CDR1 reads SGHNT; CDR2 reads YYREEE (reference sequence). V lost 2 bases to trimming and J lost 3 bases; unmatched junction nucleotides: 2. The CDR3 runs to 14 residues. In DNA, the CDR3 is TGTGCCAGCAGCTTACAGGGGGCTCACTATGGCTACACCTTC. It codes for CASSLQGAHYGYTF.

The rearrangement uses TRBV6-6 and TRBJ1-3; no definite D call. V gave up 2 bases and J gave up 4 bases, with 3 bases separating them. Germline CDR1 is MNHNY and CDR2 is SVGAGI (reference sequence). The CDR3 consists of 12 residues. CDR3 loop: CASSYEGNTIYF. Written as DNA, the CDR3 is TGTGCCAGCAGTTACGAGGGAAACACCATATATTTT.

The J gene is TRBJ1-1, the V gene TRBV27; a possible D gene is TRBD1 (5 bases). Germline V gene sequence: CDR1 MNHEY, CDR2 SMNVEV (reference sequence). CDR3 length: 13 amino acids. The ends were cut back, 5 bases at V and 8 bases at J, with 15 bases in the middle. In DNA, the CDR3 is TGTGCCAGCAGTATTCAGGGTCACGCAGAAGCTTTCTTT. This gives the protein CASSIQGHAEAFF.

The CDR3 region has the DNA TGTGCCAGCAGCAATAGCGGGAGGGCGGCCGGGGAGCTGTTTTTT. Translating gives CASSNSGRAAGELFF. The chain recombines TRBV7-9 with TRBJ2-2; 11 nucleotides line up with TRBD2. In germline, CDR1 is SEHNR, CDR2 FQNEAQ (reference sequence). The CDR3 is 15 residues long. Trimming took 5 bases from V and 6 from J; bases not matched to a gene: 5. The full variable domain, its missing parts supplied by reference TRBV7-9 and TRBJ2-2, is DTGVSQNPRHKITKRGQNVTFRCDPISEHNRLYWYRQTLGQGPEFLTYFQNEAQLEKSRLLSDRFSAERPKGSFSTLEIQRTEQGDSAMYLCASSNSGRAAGELFFGEGSRLTVL.

This chain links TRBV5-1 with TRBJ1-4, with unresolved D. The CDR3 runs to 15 residues. Germline values: CDR1 SGHRS, CDR2 YFSETQ. V was pared by 3 bases and J by 4 bases, with 13 bases between. CDR3 protein: CASSSLPGNNEKLFF. CDR3 DNA: TGCGCCAGCAGCTCATTACCGGGAAATAATGAAAAACTGTTTTTT.

The chain links TRBV5-1 to TRBJ2-2, with 8 bases fitting TRBD2. The CDR3 sequence is 17 residues long. Germline trimming cut 1 base from V and 7 bases from J; bases unmatched to any gene: 12. Germline assignment: CDR1 SGHRS and CDR2 YFSETQ. The CDR3, as DNA: TGCGCCAGCAGCTTGAGGGTCGGGACTAGTCCAGGCGGGGAGCTGTTTTTT. This sequence encodes CASSLRVGTSPGGELFF.

The chain recombines TRBV28 with TRBJ2-7; 8 positions agree with TRBD2. The CDR3 runs to 13 residues. J gave up 6 bases and V 7 bases, and 8 bases lay outside the gene matches. Germline V gene data show CDR1 as MDHEN and CDR2 as SYDVKM. The DNA of the CDR3 is TGTGCCAGCACTGGCGGGGGGTATCTCGAGCAGTACTTC. Amino acid sequence: CASTGGGYLEQYF.

The rearrangement joins TRBV2 to TRBJ1-2; 8 bases agree with TRBD1. CDR1 is SNHLY, CDR2 FYNNEI, per germline. The J segment lost 3 bases and the V segment lost 1 base, leaving 4 bases of the junction unmatched. The CDR3 is 15 amino acids. CDR3 DNA: TGTGCCAGCAGTGAAGGGGCAGGGGGCTACTATGGCTACACCTTC. It yields the protein CASSEGAGGYYGYTF.

The gene calls are TRBV18 and TRBJ2-7, with 13 bases aligning to TRBD2. This CDR3 has 14 residues. V dropped 5 bases and J dropped 5; count of bases not matched to a gene: 3. Looked up from germline, CDR1 is KGHSH and CDR2 is LQKENI. The CDR3 sequence: CASSRTSGSNEQYF. For the CDR3, the DNA is TGTGCCAGCTCAAGGACTAGCGGGAGTAACGAGCAGTACTTC.

V and J are TRBV7-3 and TRBJ2-7, with D possibly matching TRBD2 (5 bases). V shed 5 bases and J shed 6 bases, with 14 bases lying between them. CDR1 and CDR2 from the germline V gene are SGHTA and FQGTGA. This CDR3 comprises 13 residues. CDR3 in DNA: TGTGCCAGCAGCGCGGGCCCGAACCGCGAGCAGTACTTC. Protein sequence: CASSAGPNREQYF.

The V and J genes are TRBV19 and TRBJ2-1, with TRBD2 identical over 8 bases. The CDR3 is made up of 15 amino acids. With V trimmed by 3 bases and J by 5 bases, 6 bases remained unmatched. Germline V gene lookup returns CDR1 LNHDA and CDR2 SQIVND (reference sequence). The DNA for the CDR3 is TGTGCCAGTAGTATCTCGGGACTAGGCCACAATGAGCAGTTCTTC. Encoded protein: CASSISGLGHNEQFF.